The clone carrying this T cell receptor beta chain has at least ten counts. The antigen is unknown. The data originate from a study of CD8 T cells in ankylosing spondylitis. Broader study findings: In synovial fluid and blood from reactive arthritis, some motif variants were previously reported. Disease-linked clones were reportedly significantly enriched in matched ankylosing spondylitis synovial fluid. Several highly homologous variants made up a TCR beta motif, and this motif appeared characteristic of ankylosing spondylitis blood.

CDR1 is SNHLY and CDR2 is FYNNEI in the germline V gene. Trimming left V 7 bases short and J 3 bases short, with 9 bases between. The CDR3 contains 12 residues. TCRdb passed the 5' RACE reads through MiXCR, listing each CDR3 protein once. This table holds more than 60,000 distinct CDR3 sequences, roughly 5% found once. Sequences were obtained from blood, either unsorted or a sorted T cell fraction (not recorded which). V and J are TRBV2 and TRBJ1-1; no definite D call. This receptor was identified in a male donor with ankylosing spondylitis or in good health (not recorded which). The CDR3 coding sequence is TGTGCCAGCACCGAGGGATACACTGAAGCTTTCTTT. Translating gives CASTEGYTEAFF.